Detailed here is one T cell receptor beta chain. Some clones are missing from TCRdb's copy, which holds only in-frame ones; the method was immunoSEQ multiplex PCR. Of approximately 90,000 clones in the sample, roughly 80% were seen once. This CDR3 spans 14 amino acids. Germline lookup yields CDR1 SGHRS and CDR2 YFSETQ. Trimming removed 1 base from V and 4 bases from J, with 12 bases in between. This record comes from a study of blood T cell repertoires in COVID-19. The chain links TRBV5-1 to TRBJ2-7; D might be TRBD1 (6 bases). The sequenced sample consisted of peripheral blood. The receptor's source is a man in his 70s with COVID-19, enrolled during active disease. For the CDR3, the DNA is TGCGCCAGCAGCTTGTCGTGGGGGCAGTACGAGCAGTACTTC. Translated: CASSLSWGQYEQYF.